This is a list of T cell receptor beta chains from one sample in a study of OX40 agonist ivuxolimab in advanced cancers. Libraries were prepared by immunoSEQ multiplex PCR; TCRdb keeps only in-frame clonotypes and omits some of them. Of around 66,000 clones in the sample, roughly 88% were seen once. The material sequenced was CD4+ or CD8+ T cells sorted from blood, taken in a trial of the OX40 agonist ivuxolimab. Source of these receptors: an adult with an advanced solid tumor such as melanoma, head and neck, liver or kidney cancer. The CDR3 runs from the conserved cysteine through the conserved F or W.

cdr3_aa	v_call
CASSLVGGQVEAFF	TRBV7-9
CATSRDPGGGETQYF	TRBV15
CASSEASSTDTQYF	TRBV2
CASSRLVGEVETQYF	TRBV4-1
CASSLGLAGPLYNEQFF	TRBV5-4
CASSSGTSVPNEQFF	TRBV11-3
CASSAGTGGYSEAFF	TRBV27
CASSRPPQGVVAEAFF	TRBV7-9
CASSLGGELTDTQYF	TRBV27
CAIRGTSDASEQYF	TRBV10-3
CASSQERGHYEQYF	TRBV4-1